Listed below are T cell receptor beta chains from one sample, sequenced in a study of blood T cell repertoires in COVID-19. Produced via immunoSEQ multiplex PCR; TCRdb's table is partial and in-frame only. Altogether 65,000 to 90,000 clones are present, about 83% being singletons, with the ten largest covering under 35%. Material: peripheral blood. The receptors derive from a woman aged 80 or over with acute or convalescent COVID-19. The CDR3 runs from the conserved cysteine through the conserved F or W. A D gene is named only where the DNA matches it firmly.

j_gene | v_gene | d_gene | CDR3aa
TRBJ2-7 | TRBV5-1 | NA | CASSLVDNEQYF
TRBJ2-5 | TRBV25-1 | TRBD2 | CASSVAGQETQYF
TRBJ1-5 | TRBV24-1 | TRBD1 | CATSDAGTGLSQPQHF
TRBJ1-1 | TRBV11-1 | NA | CASSLDRHRENTEAFF
TRBJ2-7 | TRBV11-3 | NA | CASSPAYEQYF
TRBJ2-7 | TRBV29-1 | TRBD1 | CSANSRTGGSEQYF
TRBJ2-2 | TRBV7-9 | TRBD1 | CASSLPGTVDTGELFF
TRBJ2-7 | TRBV5-1 | TRBD1 | CASSFSTQGQTYEQYF
TRBJ1-5 | TRBV4-1 | TRBD1 | CASSLTGTGNQPQHF
TRBJ2-1 | TRBV27 | TRBD2 | CASSFSAGAYNEQFF
TRBJ2-2 | TRBV5-1 | TRBD2 | CASSTLAGGPTGELFF
TRBJ2-5 | TRBV29-1 | NA | CSVPDVWEWETQYF
TRBJ1-5 | TRBV6-1 | TRBD1 | CASSEALTGGGSNQPQHF
TRBJ1-1 | TRBV6-4 | TRBD1 | CASRIRGPEAFF
TRBJ1-1 | TRBV7-3 | NA | CASSEQGAGVTEAFF
TRBJ2-1 | TRBV2 | NA | CASSPFYNEQFF
TRBJ1-2 | TRBV3-1/TRBV3-2 | TRBD1 | CASSPVQGAYYGYTF
TRBJ1-5 | TRBV5-1 | TRBD1 | CASSLDRGLGQPQHF
TRBJ2-7 | TRBV7-2 | TRBD1 | CASSLTGTVAYEQYF
TRBJ1-1 | TRBV5-1 | NA | CASSLSTDGTGGTEAFF
TRBJ2-7 | TRBV5-1 | TRBD2 | CASSLGGLVYEQYF
TRBJ2-5 | TRBV19 | TRBD1 | CASSTRQGASQETQYF
TRBJ2-1 | TRBV6-5 | NA | CASSYRAEYEQFF
TRBJ2-7 | TRBV7-5 | NA | CARSLKWTLNASPTYEQYF
TRBJ2-1 | TRBV7-9 | TRBD2 | CASSLGTSVNEQFF
TRBJ2-3 | TRBV15 | NA | CATSRERILIADTQYF
TRBJ2-5 | TRBV29-1 | NA | CSVVGVALEETQYF
TRBJ1-1 | TRBV6-5 | TRBD1 | CASSYSGDREQSEAFF
TRBJ1-2 | TRBV13 | TRBD1 | CASSPDRGDYGYTF
TRBJ2-3 | TRBV21-1 | NA | CASSTRTGLFCPPSDTDTQYF
TRBJ1-3 | TRBV24-1 | NA | CATSDGADSGNTIYF
TRBJ2-2 | TRBV29-1 | NA | CSVEPLQVQDTGELFF
TRBJ2-2 | TRBV19 | NA | CASSTRGTGELFF
TRBJ2-1 | TRBV5-6 | NA | CASSRGASGNSYNEQFF
TRBJ2-5 | TRBV2 | TRBD1 | CASSWRTGGLETQYF
TRBJ1-2 | TRBV3-1/TRBV3-2 | NA | CASSQESGISGYTF
TRBJ2-3 | TRBV5-1 | NA | CASSSGSRGDTQYF
TRBJ2-7 | TRBV11-2 | TRBD2 | CASSWTSGRAQVHEQYF
TRBJ1-1 | TRBV6-5 | TRBD1 | CASGLQGAGNTEAFF
TRBJ2-7 | TRBV21-1 | NA | CASSKGAYEQYF
TRBJ2-2 | TRBV9 | NA | CASSVATSGRTGELFF
TRBJ1-4 | TRBV7-8 | NA | CASSFPRGGSEKLFF
TRBJ1-6 | TRBV21-1 | NA | CASSKVRQGRDSPLHF
TRBJ2-5 | TRBV18 | NA | CASSPRHPQETQYF